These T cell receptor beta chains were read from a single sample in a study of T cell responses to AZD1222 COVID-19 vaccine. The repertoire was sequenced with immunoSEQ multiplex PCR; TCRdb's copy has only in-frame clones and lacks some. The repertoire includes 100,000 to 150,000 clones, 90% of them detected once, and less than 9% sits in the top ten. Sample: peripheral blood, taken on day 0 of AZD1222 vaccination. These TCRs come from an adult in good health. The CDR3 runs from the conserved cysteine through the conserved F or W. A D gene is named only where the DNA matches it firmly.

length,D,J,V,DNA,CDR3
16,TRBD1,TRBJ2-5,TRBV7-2,TGTGCCAGCAGCTTAACTACAGGGGCCGCACAAGAGACCCAGTACTTC,CASSLTTGAAQETQYF
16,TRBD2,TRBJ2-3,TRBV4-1,TGCGCCAGCAGCCGAACCAGCGGGGAAAGGAGAGATACGCAGTATTTT,CASSRTSGERRDTQYF
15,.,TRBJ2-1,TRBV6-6,TGTGCCAGCAGCAAGGACAGTAGCTCCTACAATGAGCAGTTCTTC,CASSKDSSSYNEQFF
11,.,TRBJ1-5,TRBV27,TGTGCCAGCGGGGGTACTCGGTCCCAGCATTTT,CASGGTRSQHF
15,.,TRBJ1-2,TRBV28,TGTGCCAGCAGTCTCCGACAGAACTCTAACTATGGCTACACCTTC,CASSLRQNSNYGYTF
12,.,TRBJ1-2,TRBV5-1,TGCGCCAGCAGCTTGGGTGCGAGTGGCTACACCTTC,CASSLGASGYTF
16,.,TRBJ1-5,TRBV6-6,TGTGCCAGCAGTTACTCTACAGGACAGCTAAATCAGCCCCAGCATTTT,CASSYSTGQLNQPQHF
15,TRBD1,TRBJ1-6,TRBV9,TGTGCCAGCAGCTCCGAGGGGGCTAATAATTCACCCCTCCACTTT,CASSSEGANNSPLHF
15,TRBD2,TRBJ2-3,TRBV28,TGTGCCAGCACCGATAGCGGGGTGGGCACAGATACGCAGTATTTT,CASTDSGVGTDTQYF
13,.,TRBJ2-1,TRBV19,TGTGCCAGTAGTATGAACGGACCGACTGAGCAGTTCTTC,CASSMNGPTEQFF
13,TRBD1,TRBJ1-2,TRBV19,TGTGCCACCACAGGGGCCGGGGACTATGGCTACACCTTC,CATTGAGDYGYTF
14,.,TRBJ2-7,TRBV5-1,TGCGCCAGCAGCTTTGACACCCAGGGCCACGAGCAGTACTTC,CASSFDTQGHEQYF
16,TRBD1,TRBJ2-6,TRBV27,TGTGCCAGCAGTTTTCGCCGGGACAGGAGAGGCAACGTCCTGACTTTC,CASSFRRDRRGNVLTF
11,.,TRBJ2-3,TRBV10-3,TGTGCCATCACAGACACAGATACGCAGTATTTT,CAITDTDTQYF
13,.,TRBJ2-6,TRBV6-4,TGTGCCAGCAGCCCCGACGGACTCAACGTCCTGACTTTC,CASSPDGLNVLTF
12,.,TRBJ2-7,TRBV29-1,TGCAGCGTTGAAGGCAGCTCCTACGAGCAGTACTTC,CSVEGSSYEQYF